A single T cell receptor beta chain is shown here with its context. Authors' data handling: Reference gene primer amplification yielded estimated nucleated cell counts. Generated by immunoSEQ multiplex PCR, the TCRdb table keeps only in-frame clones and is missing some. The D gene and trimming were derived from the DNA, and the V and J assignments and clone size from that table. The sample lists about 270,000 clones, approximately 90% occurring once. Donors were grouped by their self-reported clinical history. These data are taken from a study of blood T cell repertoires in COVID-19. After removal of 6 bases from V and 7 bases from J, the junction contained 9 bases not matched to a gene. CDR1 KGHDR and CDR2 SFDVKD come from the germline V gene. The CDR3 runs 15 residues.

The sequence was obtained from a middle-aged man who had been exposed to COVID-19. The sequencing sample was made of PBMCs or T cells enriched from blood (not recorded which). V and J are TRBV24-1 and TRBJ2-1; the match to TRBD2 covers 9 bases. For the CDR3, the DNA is TGTGCCACCAGTAACATAGCGGGAGTGGCAAATGAGCAGTTCTTC. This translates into CATSNIAGVANEQFF.